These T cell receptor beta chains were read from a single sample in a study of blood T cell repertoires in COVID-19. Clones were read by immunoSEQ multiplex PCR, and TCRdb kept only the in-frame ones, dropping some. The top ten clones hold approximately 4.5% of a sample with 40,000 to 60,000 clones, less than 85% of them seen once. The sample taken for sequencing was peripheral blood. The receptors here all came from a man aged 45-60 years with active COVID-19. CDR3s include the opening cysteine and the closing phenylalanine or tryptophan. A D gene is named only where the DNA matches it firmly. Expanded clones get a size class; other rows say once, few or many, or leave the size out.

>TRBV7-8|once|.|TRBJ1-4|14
CASSGGLGREKLFF
TGTGCCAGCAGCGGAGGGCTGGGGAGAGAAAAACTGTTTTTT
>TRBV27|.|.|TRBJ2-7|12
CASSSQRYEQYF
TGTGCCAGCAGTTCCCAGCGATACGAGCAGTACTTC
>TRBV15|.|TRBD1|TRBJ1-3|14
CATSSDRAGNTIYF
TGTGCCACCAGCTCCGACAGGGCTGGAAACACCATATATTTT
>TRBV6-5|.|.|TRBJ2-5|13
CASSYSGGETQYF
TGTGCCAGCAGTTACTCGGGGGGAGAGACCCAGTACTTC
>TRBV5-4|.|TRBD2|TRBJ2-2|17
CASSNLAGGPNTGELFF
TGTGCCAGCAGCAACCTGGCGGGGGGGCCGAACACCGGGGAGCTGTTTTTT
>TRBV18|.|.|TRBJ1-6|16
CASSPQAAGNNSPLHF
TGTGCCAGCTCGCCACAAGCTGCGGGAAATAATTCACCCCTCCACTTT
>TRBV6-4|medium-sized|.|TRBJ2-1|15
CASSDSAGDYNEQFF
TGTGCCAGCAGTGACTCCGCAGGGGACTACAATGAGCAGTTCTTC
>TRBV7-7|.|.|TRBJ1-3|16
CASSLGEIAGGNTIYF
TGTGCCAGCAGCTTGGGAGAGATAGCAGGTGGAAACACCATATATTTT
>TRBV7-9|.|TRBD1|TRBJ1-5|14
CASSFAQGDQPQHF
TGTGCCAGCTCCTTCGCACAGGGGGATCAGCCCCAGCATTTT
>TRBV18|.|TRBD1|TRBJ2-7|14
CASSLPGQIYEQYF
TGTGCCAGCTCACTACCGGGACAGATCTACGAGCAGTACTTC
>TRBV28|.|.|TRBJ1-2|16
CASSASFGAGNYGYTF
TGTGCCAGCAGTGCATCTTTTGGGGCAGGAAACTATGGCTACACCTTC
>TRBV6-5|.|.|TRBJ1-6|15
CASSRQILVQSPLHF
TGTGCCAGCAGTCGACAGATTTTAGTGCAATCACCCCTCCACTTT
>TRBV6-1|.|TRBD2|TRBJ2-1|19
CASSVQGWGLAGGFDEQFF
TGTGCCAGCAGTGTACAGGGTTGGGGACTAGCGGGGGGTTTCGATGAGCAGTTCTTC
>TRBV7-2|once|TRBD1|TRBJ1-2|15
CASSLDAGGVYGYTF
TGTGCCAGCAGCTTAGACGCAGGGGGAGTCTATGGCTACACCTTC
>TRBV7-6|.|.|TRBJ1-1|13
CASSSDSNTEAFF
TGTGCCAGCAGCTCTGACAGTAACACTGAAGCTTTCTTT
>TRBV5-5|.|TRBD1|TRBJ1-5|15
CASSPGTVHSPPQHF
TGTGCCAGCAGCCCCGGGACAGTACATAGCCCGCCCCAGCATTTT